These 2 T cell receptor beta chains share one sample of origin, sequenced in a study of blood T cell repertoires in COVID-19. Here immunoSEQ multiplex PCR was the method, and the copy in TCRdb shows in-frame clones only, minus some. The sample consists of about 200,000 clones, 84% of them appearing once. The specimen was peripheral blood. The receptors here all came from a man aged 50 or older with active or convalescent COVID-19.

The J gene is TRBJ2-4, the V gene TRBV5-4, with 7 positions matching TRBD1. CDR1 is SGHNT and CDR2 is YYREEE in the germline V gene (reference sequence). Trimming cost V 0 bases and J 5 bases; bases outside gene matches: 2. This CDR3 is 14 amino acids long. This CDR3 reads CASSLGQGQNIQYF. In DNA, the CDR3 is TGTGCCAGCAGCTTGGGACAGGGCCAAAACATTCAGTACTTC.

The rearrangement uses TRBV9 and TRBJ2-1; D gene ambiguous. The V end was cut by 1 base, the J end by 4 bases, with 12 bases between. This CDR3 region has 15 residues. Looked up from germline, CDR1 is SGDLS and CDR2 is YYNGEE. In nucleotides, the CDR3 is TGTGCCAGCAGCGTAACTCTATCCCGGTACAATGAGCAGTTCTTC. Translation gives CASSVTLSRYNEQFF.